The 5 T cell receptor beta chains below all came from one sample that was sequenced in a study of response to subunit inactivated influenza vaccine. In TCRdb, the RT-PCR reads were re-called with MiXCR into one record per CDR3 protein. Of some 800,000 distinct CDR3 sequences in the sample, about 20% were seen once. The sequencing used PBMCs from blood, collected 5 to 6 days after vaccination. The receptors come from a man aged 50 to 59 who received an inactivated influenza vaccine.

The CDR3 protein is CATQDSIYNEQFF. The CDR3 region has the DNA TGTGCCACCCAGGACAGTATCTACAATGAGCAGTTCTTC. J is TRBJ2-1 and V is TRBV24-1; maybe TRBD1 (6 bases). This CDR3 has 13 residues. V gave up 9 bases and J gave up 3 bases, with 11 bases separating them. Germline assignment: CDR1 KGHDR and CDR2 SFDVKD.

This clonotype was counted only a few times. J is TRBJ2-3 and V is TRBV20-1; 12 bases are a match to TRBD1. Trimming cost V 6 bases and J 6 bases; bases outside gene matches: 7. The CDR3 spans 14 residues. Germline CDR1 is DFQATT and CDR2 is SNEGSKA (reference sequence). The CDR3 bases are TGCAGTGCAACCGGGACAGGGGGCTCGGATACGCAGTATTTT. Its protein is CSATGTGGSDTQYF.

This clonotype was recorded at least ten times. The rearrangement joins TRBV12-3 or TRBV12-4 to TRBJ2-1; TRBD2 might be the D (6 bases). The CDR3 is 13 amino acids. The V gene lost 2 bases and the J gene lost 9 bases, with 11 bases spanning the gap. The CDR3 nucleotides read TGTGCCAGCAGTTTAAACAGGCGGGGTGAGCAGTTCTTC. Protein: CASSLNRRGEQFF.

This clonotype was recorded many times. The rearrangement uses TRBV5-1 and TRBJ2-1, with 10 nucleotides matching TRBD2. The junction had 9 bases not matched to a gene; V was cut back by 5 bases and J by 10 bases. Germline lookup yields CDR1 SGHRS and CDR2 YFSETQ. The CDR3 consists of 14 residues. The CDR3 DNA is TGCGCCAGCAGTTTAGCGGGGGGCCCTTCGGAGCAGTTCTTC. The encoded protein is CASSLAGGPSEQFF. The whole variable domain, remainder taken from reference TRBV5-1 and TRBJ2-1, is KAGVTQTPRYLIKTRGQQVTLSCSPISGHRSVSWYQQTPGQGLQFLFEYFSETQRNKGNFPGRFSGRQFSNSRSEMNVSTLELGDSALYLCASSLAGGPSEQFFGPGTRLTVL.

This clonotype has a handful of counts. The chain combines TRBV7-2 with TRBJ2-7; 11 bases are a match to TRBD1. This CDR3 contains 15 residues. Trimming took 4 bases from V and 7 from J; bases not matched to a gene: 9. In germline, CDR1 is SGHTA, CDR2 FQGNSA. CDR3 sequence: CASSSPRDRGWEQYF. The CDR3 coding sequence is TGTGCCAGCAGCTCGCCCCGGGACAGGGGGTGGGAGCAGTACTTC.